The 20 T cell receptor beta chains listed next were all sequenced from one sample in a study of blood T cell repertoires in COVID-19. The protocol was immunoSEQ multiplex PCR, while the TCRdb copy is restricted to in-frame clones and leaves out a portion. The sample has 140,000 to 150,000 clones, roughly 84% seen once. The specimen sequenced was peripheral blood. The receptors shown here come from a man aged 25 to 40 with COVID-19, enrolled during active disease.

As concerns this clone: Other DNA sequences within the sample encode an identical CDR3. The V gene is TRBV19, the J gene TRBJ2-7; 7 nucleotides align to TRBD1. V lost 4 bases and J lost 4; bases outside the gene matches: 4. The CDR3 length is 13 residues. Germline CDR1 reads LNHDA; CDR2 reads SQIVND (reference sequence). This CDR3 is CASSRQGSYEQYF. Here the CDR3 DNA reads TGTGCCAGTAGTAGACAGGGCTCTTACGAGCAGTACTTC.

The genes are TRBV27 and TRBJ2-1, with 15 bases aligning to TRBD2. The CDR3 consists of 17 residues. In germline, CDR1 is MNHEY, CDR2 SMNVEV (reference sequence). J lost 1 base, V lost 7 bases, and 5 bases had no gene match. The CDR3 nucleotides are TGTGCCAGCATTAGGACTAGCGGGAGGGCGTCCTACAATGAGCAGTTCTTC. Encoded protein: CASIRTSGRASYNEQFF.

V usage is TRBV2 and J usage is TRBJ2-3; 13 positions agree with TRBD2. V lost 0 bases to trimming and J lost 2 bases; unmatched junction nucleotides: 5. CDR1 and CDR2 (germline): SNHLY, FYNNEI. The CDR3 extends over 18 amino acids. CDR3 nucleotide sequence: TGTGCCAGCAGTGAAGCGGACGGGACTAGCGGGAACACAGATACGCAGTATTTT. It yields the protein CASSEADGTSGNTDTQYF.

The chain is built from TRBV19 and TRBJ2-1; a possible D gene is TRBD2 (6 bases). The CDR3 spans 13 residues. The V and J ends lost 6 bases and 7 bases respectively, with 13 bases between them. Germline V gene data show CDR1 as LNHDA and CDR2 as SQIVND (reference sequence). This CDR3 is CASSRLDLNEQFF. The CDR3 DNA reads as TGTGCCAGTAGCAGACTAGATTTGAATGAGCAGTTCTTC.

The J gene is TRBJ1-3, the V gene TRBV18; maybe TRBD1 (5 bases). Germline CDR1 KGHSH, CDR2 LQKENI. The CDR3 is made up of 16 amino acids. Trimming shortened V by 0 bases and J by 0 bases, and 9 bases separated the two germline ends. CDR3 nucleotides: TGTGCCAGCTCACCACCGGGTCAGGGCTCTGGAAACACCATATATTTT. Its protein product is CASSPPGQGSGNTIYF.

The rearrangement uses TRBV14 and TRBJ2-7; D perhaps matches TRBD1 (6 bases). CDR3 length equals 16 residues. The germline V gene has CDR1 SGHDN and CDR2 FVKESK. Between the trimmed V and J ends, which lost 5 bases and 2 bases, there was a span of 19 bases. The CDR3 here is CASSSLNAGQPYEQYF. The DNA for the CDR3 is TGTGCCAGCAGCTCACTCAACGCAGGACAGCCCTACGAGCAGTACTTC.

CDR3 amino acids: CASSYQDRDEQYF. In DNA, the CDR3 is TGTGCCAGCAGTTACCAGGACAGGGACGAGCAGTACTTC. The rearrangement joins TRBV6-5 to TRBJ2-7, with TRBD1 matching over 8 bases. Per germline, CDR1 MNHEY and CDR2 SVGAGI. This CDR3 comprises 13 residues. V gave up 2 bases and J gave up 5 bases; unmatched junction bases: 2.

This sequence joins TRBV6-6 and TRBJ1-1; tentatively, D is TRBD1 (5 bases). From germline, CDR1 is MNHNY and CDR2 SVGAGI (reference sequence). The CDR3 totals 15 residues. V lost 2 bases and J 8 bases, leaving 18 bases between the germline ends. In DNA form, the CDR3 reads TGTGCCAGCAGTTACCGGGCAGGCTCGGACATAGAAGCTTTCTTT. This gives the protein CASSYRAGSDIEAFF.

The V and J genes are TRBV27 and TRBJ1-5; D possibly corresponds to TRBD1 (6 bases). V was trimmed by 10 bases and J by 3 bases, leaving 19 bases between them. Per the germline V gene, CDR1 is MNHEY and CDR2 is SMNVEV (reference sequence). The CDR3 runs 15 residues. The CDR3 nucleotides read TGTGCCACCAGCCGGGGGGCAGAACTCAATCAGCCCCAGCATTTT. Residues: CATSRGAELNQPQHF.

This chain joins TRBV5-5 and TRBJ2-2; TRBD1 aligns across 10 bases. The germline gives CDR1 SGHKS, CDR2 YYEKEE (reference sequence). The CDR3 covers 15 residues. V trimming: 4 bases; J trimming: 6 bases; junction bases outside the gene matches: 6. The CDR3 loop is CASSLMTGGPGELFF. CDR3 in DNA: TGTGCCAGCAGCCTCATGACAGGGGGCCCCGGGGAGCTGTTTTTT.

The CDR3 loop is CASSHGQGIKYEQYF. The CDR3 DNA reads as TGTGCCAGCAGTCACGGACAGGGGATTAAGTACGAGCAGTACTTC. The V call is TRBV2, the J call TRBJ2-7; TRBD1 matches 9 bases. CDR1 is SNHLY and CDR2 is FYNNEI in the germline V gene. With V trimmed by 5 bases and J by 4 bases, 9 bases remained unmatched. The CDR3 is made up of 15 amino acids.

The rearrangement uses TRBV7-9 and TRBJ2-7; 7 nucleotides match TRBD1. V gave up 4 bases and J gave up 7 bases; unmatched junction bases: 1. Per the germline V gene, CDR1 is SEHNR and CDR2 is FQNEAQ (reference sequence). The CDR3 is 11 residues long. The CDR3 sequence: CASSSRGEQYF. CDR3 coding DNA: TGTGCCAGCAGCTCCAGGGGGGAGCAGTACTTC.

The chain links TRBV27 to TRBJ2-7; D possibly corresponds to TRBD1 (6 bases). The germline V gene encodes CDR1 MNHEY and CDR2 SMNVEV (reference sequence). CDR3 length: 14 amino acids. V was trimmed by 3 bases and J by 2 bases, leaving 11 bases between them. The chain's CDR3 is CASSFLGQAYEQYF. The DNA of the CDR3 is TGTGCCAGCAGTTTTTTGGGACAAGCCTACGAGCAGTACTTC.

This chain uses TRBV9 with TRBJ2-7, with D perhaps TRBD2 (6 bases). Germline assignment: CDR1 SGDLS and CDR2 YYNGEE. CDR3 length: 15 amino acids. The germline V and J ends were trimmed by 3 bases and 1 base, with 14 bases remaining between them. The CDR3 DNA reads as TGTGCCAGCAGCGGGGCGCCTAGCGCGTCCTACGAGCAGTACTTC. Translation gives CASSGAPSASYEQYF.

The rearrangement joins TRBV7-6 to TRBJ2-2; D possibly corresponds to TRBD2 (7 bases). Trimming took off 0 bases at V and 4 bases at J, with 12 bases between the two ends. CDR1 and CDR2 from the germline V gene are SGHVS and FNYEAQ. This CDR3 has 16 residues. CDR3 residues: CASSLALGGPTGELFF. The CDR3 DNA follows: TGTGCCAGCAGCTTAGCGCTGGGGGGGCCCACCGGGGAGCTGTTTTTT.

The chain uses TRBV10-3 and TRBJ2-7; 7 nucleotides align to TRBD1. CDR1 and CDR2 from the germline V gene are ENHRY and SYGVKD. Losses at the gene ends were 6 bases for V and 7 bases for J; bases not matched to a gene: 6. This CDR3 is 12 amino acids long. The CDR3 here is CAISDRDGEQYF. As DNA, the CDR3 is TGTGCCATCAGCGACAGGGACGGGGAGCAGTACTTC.

V gene TRBV4-1 combines with J gene TRBJ2-1; possible D gene TRBD2, 5 bases. Trimming stripped 1 base from V and 6 bases from J, with 13 bases between. CDR1 is MGHRA, CDR2 YSYEKL, per germline. CDR3 length equals 15 residues. CDR3 nucleotides: TGCGCCAGCAGCCAAGGCCTAGCCTACCGCAATGAGCAGTTCTTC. Amino acids: CASSQGLAYRNEQFF.

This chain links TRBV7-2 with TRBJ2-5; 7 nucleotides agree with TRBD2. Germline CDR1 is SGHTA and CDR2 is FQGNSA. The CDR3 has 15 residues. V was clipped by 5 bases and J by 5 bases; unmatched bases: 11. CDR3 in DNA: TGTGCCAGCAGCCTACCGACTAGCTCGCGGGAGACCCAGTACTTC. It specifies CASSLPTSSRETQYF.

The chain has TRBV30 and TRBJ1-6; D possibly corresponds to TRBD1 (5 bases). The CDR3 has 18 amino acids. Germline V gene data show CDR1 as GTSNPN and CDR2 as SVGIG (reference sequence). Trimming took 1 base from V and 0 from J, leaving 16 bases between them. The CDR3 protein is CAWSDGPRGSSYNSPLHF. The CDR3 DNA is TGTGCCTGGAGTGACGGACCAAGGGGTAGCTCCTATAATTCACCCCTCCACTTT.

The chain uses TRBV9 and TRBJ2-2; 8 bases agree with TRBD2. V dropped 2 bases and J dropped 4; count of bases not matched to a gene: 7. The CDR3 is 16 amino acids. Germline V gene lookup returns CDR1 SGDLS and CDR2 YYNGEE. For the CDR3, the DNA is TGTGCCAGCAGCGTCGGGCTAGCGGGTGGCACCGGGGAGCTGTTTTTT. Its translation: CASSVGLAGGTGELFF. Together with reference TRBV9 and TRBJ2-2, the CDR3 gives the full variable domain: DSGVTQTPKHLITATGQRVTLRCSPRSGDLSVYWYQQSLDQGLQFLIQYYNGEERAKGNILERFSAQQFPDLHSELNLSSLELGDSALYFCASSVGLAGGTGELFFGEGSRLTVL.